Below are 25 T cell receptor beta chains sequenced from a single sample in a study of blood T cell repertoires in COVID-19. Clones were sequenced by immunoSEQ multiplex PCR, and TCRdb holds only the in-frame ones, with some missing. The sample lists roughly 16,000 clones, 82% occurring once. The source material was peripheral blood. The receptors were sampled from a man aged 80 or over with active COVID-19.

This chain uses TRBV3-1 (or the pseudogene TRBV3-2) with TRBJ2-1, with TRBD2 identical over 12 bases. Per the germline V gene, CDR1 is LGHDT and CDR2 is YNNKEL (reference sequence). CDR3 size: 15 residues. Germline trimming cut 4 bases from V and 8 bases from J; bases unmatched to any gene: 6. Written as DNA, the CDR3 is TGTGCCAGCAGCCCCCTGACTAGCGGGAGAGATGAGCAGTTCTTC. Protein: CASSPLTSGRDEQFF.

The rearrangement links TRBV5-6 to TRBJ2-1; TRBD2 aligns across 14 bases. The length of the CDR3 is 16 residues. After removal of 2 bases from V and 8 bases from J, the junction contained 6 bases not matched to a gene. Per the germline V gene, CDR1 is SGHDT and CDR2 is YYEEEE. The CDR3 region is CASSFGGTSGRHEQFF. The CDR3 DNA sequence: TGTGCCAGCAGCTTCGGGGGGACTAGCGGGAGACATGAGCAGTTCTTC.

V is TRBV9 and J is TRBJ2-2; 7 nucleotides align to TRBD1. Germline V gene data show CDR1 as SGDLS and CDR2 as YYNGEE. The CDR3 consists of 16 residues. V shed 3 bases and J 3 bases; nucleotides not matched to a gene: 8. The CDR3 region has the DNA TGTGCCAGCAGCGCCAAGACAGGGTGGCACACCGGGGAGCTGTTTTTT. It yields the protein CASSAKTGWHTGELFF.

As concerns this clone: Additional DNA sequences in this sample encode the identical CDR3. This chain joins TRBV5-6 and TRBJ2-2; 7 bases match TRBD1. The CDR3 extends over 15 amino acids. Per germline, CDR1 SGHDT and CDR2 YYEEEE. V lost 1 base, J lost 1 base, and 1 base stayed unmatched. In DNA form, the CDR3 reads TGTGCCAGCAGCTTGACAGGGGTGAACACCGGGGAGCTGTTTTTT. This encodes CASSLTGVNTGELFF.

V gene TRBV7-9 combines with J gene TRBJ2-5; possible D gene TRBD2, 6 bases. The CDR3 extends over 16 amino acids. V was cut by 3 bases and J by 1 base, with 15 bases left in between. The germline V gene encodes CDR1 SEHNR and CDR2 FQNEAQ (reference sequence). The CDR3 is CASSFSGMGGQETQYF. The CDR3 DNA follows: TGTGCCAGCAGCTTTTCCGGGATGGGAGGCCAAGAGACCCAGTACTTC.

The chain combines TRBV28 with TRBJ1-6; D is ambiguous. Germline V gene sequence: CDR1 MDHEN, CDR2 SYDVKM. V gave up 1 base and J gave up 7 bases, with 11 bases separating them. This CDR3 region has 15 residues. CDR3 in DNA: TGTGCCAGCAGTTTATCGGCTTCGGGAAATTCACCCCTCCACTTT. Translating it yields CASSLSASGNSPLHF.

The rearrangement joins TRBV5-1 to TRBJ2-7; possible D gene TRBD1, 6 bases. Trimming pared 4 bases from V and 0 bases from J, leaving 11 bases between. The CDR3 spans 14 residues. CDR1 SGHRS and CDR2 YFSETQ come from the germline V gene. The CDR3 bases are TGCGCCAGCAGCCCTACAGGGTACTCCTACGAGCAGTACTTC. Translation gives CASSPTGYSYEQYF.

The J gene is TRBJ2-3, the V gene TRBV19, with 15 bases matching TRBD2. V lost 3 bases and J lost 0; bases outside the gene matches: 7. CDR1 and CDR2 (germline): LNHDA, SQIVND (reference sequence). The CDR3 spans 19 residues. As DNA, the CDR3 is TGTGCCAGTAGTATGGGACTAGCGGGAGGATTAGCTAGCACAGATACGCAGTATTTT. This codes for CASSMGLAGGLASTDTQYF.

This clone showed up just a few times. This sequence joins TRBV4-1 and TRBJ1-4; D may be TRBD1 (6 bases). Germline V gene lookup returns CDR1 MGHRA and CDR2 YSYEKL. The ends were cut back, 3 bases at V and 3 bases at J, with 17 bases in the middle. The CDR3 is 17 amino acids. This chain's CDR3 is CASSQTRLRGPNEKLFF. CDR3 DNA: TGCGCCAGCAGCCAGACACGACTCAGGGGCCCTAATGAAAAACTGTTTTTT.

This clone was seen only a few times. J is TRBJ2-1 and V is TRBV15; weak D call: TRBD2 (5 bases). This CDR3 region has 14 residues. Germline lookup yields CDR1 LNHNV and CDR2 YYDKDF (reference sequence). V lost 1 base and J 7 bases, leaving 11 bases between the germline ends. The DNA of the CDR3 is TGTGCCACCAGCAGAGGAGGGAGTGGGAATGAGCAGTTCTTC. It translates to CATSRGGSGNEQFF. Complete variable domain (other parts from reference TRBV15 and TRBJ2-1): DAMVIQNPRYQVTQFGKPVTLSCSQTLNHNVMYWYQQKSSQAPKLLFHYYDKDFNNEADTPDNFQSRRPNTSFCFLDIRSPGLGDTAMYLCATSRGGSGNEQFFGPGTRLTVL.

The chain combines TRBV19 with TRBJ1-1; 7 nucleotides match TRBD1. Germline CDR1 and CDR2: LNHDA and SQIVND (reference sequence). The trim removed 3 bases at V and 1 base at J, leaving 11 bases unmatched. There are 17 residues in the CDR3. The CDR3 region has the DNA TGTGCCAGTAGTATTGTAAATGGGAGGACAGGGAACACTGAAGCTTTCTTT. Translation gives CASSIVNGRTGNTEAFF. The variable domain in full, completed from reference TRBV19 and TRBJ1-1, reads DGGITQSPKYLFRKEGQNVTLSCEQNLNHDAMYWYRQDPGQGLRLIYYSQIVNDFQKGDIAEGYSVSREKKESFPLTVTSAQKNPTAFYLCASSIVNGRTGNTEAFFGQGTRLTVV.

This clone was found once. This chain joins TRBV5-1 and TRBJ2-1, with 12 bases lining up with TRBD2. This CDR3 comprises 21 residues. Trimming at V came to 4 bases and at J to 0 bases, leaving 17 bases not matched to a gene. Germline V gene data show CDR1 as SGHRS and CDR2 as YFSETQ. In DNA, the CDR3 is TGCGCCAGCAGCCGCACCCCGGGACTAGCGGGCAGCCTGAGCTCCTACAATGAGCAGTTCTTC. Amino acids: CASSRTPGLAGSLSSYNEQFF.

This clone is labeled medium-sized. The chain combines TRBV24-1 with TRBJ1-2; 9 nucleotides match TRBD1. V lost 1 base, J lost 4 bases, and 6 bases stayed unmatched. Germline lookup yields CDR1 KGHDR and CDR2 SFDVKD. This CDR3 has 16 amino acids. The CDR3, as DNA: TGTGCCACCAGTGATTTCGGGACAGGGACGGGCTATGGCTACACCTTC. Amino acids: CATSDFGTGTGYGYTF.

The V call is TRBV5-1, the J call TRBJ1-6; 7 bases fit TRBD1. Germline CDR1 reads SGHRS; CDR2 reads YFSETQ. Trimming took 3 bases from V and 6 from J; bases not matched to a gene: 3. This CDR3 is 14 amino acids long. The CDR3 DNA sequence: TGCGCCAGCAGCTCGGGACAGCTTAATTCACCCCTCCACTTT. Residues: CASSSGQLNSPLHF.

The V gene is TRBV6-1, the J gene TRBJ1-4; 12 nucleotides align to TRBD1. V gave up 3 bases and J gave up 6 bases; unmatched junction bases: 2. Germline-derived CDR1 and CDR2 are MNHNS and SASEGT. The CDR3 has 15 residues. The CDR3 loop is CASSEGQGAHEKLFF. The CDR3 bases are TGTGCCAGCAGTGAGGGACAGGGGGCGCATGAAAAACTGTTTTTT.

This clone was observed once. The chain uses TRBV19 and TRBJ2-5; D ambiguous. This CDR3 is 15 amino acids long. Trimming cost V 4 bases and J 5 bases, with 17 bases left between them. CDR1 is LNHDA, CDR2 SQIVND, per germline (reference sequence). The CDR3: CASSTRSFLRETQYF. DNA of the CDR3: TGTGCCAGTAGTACGAGGTCTTTCCTTCGGGAGACCCAGTACTTC. The full variable domain, its missing parts supplied by reference TRBV19 and TRBJ2-5, is DGGITQSPKYLFRKEGQNVTLSCEQNLNHDAMYWYRQDPGQGLRLIYYSQIVNDFQKGDIAEGYSVSREKKESFPLTVTSAQKNPTAFYLCASSTRSFLRETQYFGPGTRLLVL.

The chain is built from TRBV5-4 and TRBJ2-2, with 11 positions matching TRBD2. This CDR3 spans 16 amino acids. Losses at the gene ends were 3 bases for V and 3 bases for J; bases not matched to a gene: 4. The germline gives CDR1 SGHNT, CDR2 YYREEE (reference sequence). For the CDR3, the DNA is TGTGCCAGCAGCTCTCAACTAGCGGGGGACACCGGGGAGCTGTTTTTT. Protein sequence: CASSSQLAGDTGELFF.

The count of this clone is one. The rearrangement joins TRBV19 to TRBJ1-5, with 8 positions matching TRBD1. Trimming removed 6 bases from V and 2 bases from J; junction bases left unmatched: 6. Germline CDR1 and CDR2: LNHDA and SQIVND (reference sequence). The length of the CDR3 is 15 residues. Here the CDR3 DNA reads TGTGCCAGTAGCCCTGAGGACAGGGGCAATCAGCCCCAGCATTTT. This encodes CASSPEDRGNQPQHF.

This clone has a single count. The rearrangement uses TRBV19 and TRBJ2-1, with 12 bases fitting TRBD2. V lost 7 bases to trimming and J lost 6 bases; unmatched junction nucleotides: 7. There are 15 residues in the CDR3. From germline, CDR1 is LNHDA and CDR2 SQIVND (reference sequence). CDR3 DNA sequence: TGTGCCAGTAACCCTAGCGGGAGGGCCGGCAATGAGCAGTTCTTC. This gives the protein CASNPSGRAGNEQFF.

This clone was detected a few times. The rearrangement joins TRBV7-9 to TRBJ2-7, with 8 bases lining up with TRBD2. Germline lookup yields CDR1 SEHNR and CDR2 FQNEAQ (reference sequence). V was pared by 4 bases and J by 3 bases, with 20 bases of the junction left unmatched. CDR3 length: 19 amino acids. This chain's CDR3 is CASSSPGSSGTAGIYEQYF. CDR3 DNA: TGTGCCAGCAGCTCCCCCGGGAGTAGCGGGACCGCCGGCATCTACGAGCAGTACTTC.

The chain carries TRBV5-1 and TRBJ2-7, with TRBD1 identical over 10 bases. Germline CDR1 SGHRS, CDR2 YFSETQ. The CDR3 spans 16 residues. J gave up 3 bases and V 4 bases, and 10 bases lay outside the gene matches. CDR3 nucleotides: TGCGCCAGCAGCAGGGACGGACAGGGGGATTTCTACGAGCAGTACTTC. Translation gives CASSRDGQGDFYEQYF.

J is TRBJ2-7 and V is TRBV7-9; D is perhaps TRBD2 (6 bases). Germline V CDR1 and CDR2: SEHNR, FQNEAQ (reference sequence). Trimming stripped 3 bases from V and 5 bases from J, with 11 bases between. This CDR3 has 13 residues. The chain's CDR3 is CASSLTAGHEQYF. In DNA form, the CDR3 reads TGTGCCAGCAGCTTGACGGCGGGACACGAGCAGTACTTC.

The rearrangement uses TRBV5-1 and TRBJ2-1, with 7 bases lining up with TRBD1. J lost 0 bases, V lost 3 bases, and 3 bases had no gene match. The CDR3 runs 15 residues. Germline V gene data show CDR1 as SGHRS and CDR2 as YFSETQ. The CDR3 here is CASSSGQASYNEQFF. The CDR3 DNA is TGCGCCAGCAGCTCCGGACAGGCCTCCTACAATGAGCAGTTCTTC.

This clone came up once. The rearrangement links TRBV5-4 to TRBJ1-6; a weak D match, TRBD1 (5 bases). CDR1 and CDR2 (germline): SGHNT, YYREEE (reference sequence). V was pared by 1 base and J by 5 bases, with 13 bases between. This CDR3 is built from 16 residues. CDR3 residues: CASSLNPRAHNSPLHF. CDR3 coding DNA: TGTGCCAGCAGCTTGAACCCCAGGGCTCATAATTCACCCCTCCACTTT.

This clone showed up just once. The genes are TRBV28 and TRBJ2-5; D remains unclear. Germline loops: CDR1 MDHEN, CDR2 SYDVKM. V was shortened by 3 bases and J by 5 bases, with 10 bases between the two germline ends. This CDR3 is built from 13 residues. The CDR3 spells CASSLARLETQYF. The DNA of the CDR3 is TGTGCCAGCAGTTTGGCCAGGCTGGAGACCCAGTACTTC.